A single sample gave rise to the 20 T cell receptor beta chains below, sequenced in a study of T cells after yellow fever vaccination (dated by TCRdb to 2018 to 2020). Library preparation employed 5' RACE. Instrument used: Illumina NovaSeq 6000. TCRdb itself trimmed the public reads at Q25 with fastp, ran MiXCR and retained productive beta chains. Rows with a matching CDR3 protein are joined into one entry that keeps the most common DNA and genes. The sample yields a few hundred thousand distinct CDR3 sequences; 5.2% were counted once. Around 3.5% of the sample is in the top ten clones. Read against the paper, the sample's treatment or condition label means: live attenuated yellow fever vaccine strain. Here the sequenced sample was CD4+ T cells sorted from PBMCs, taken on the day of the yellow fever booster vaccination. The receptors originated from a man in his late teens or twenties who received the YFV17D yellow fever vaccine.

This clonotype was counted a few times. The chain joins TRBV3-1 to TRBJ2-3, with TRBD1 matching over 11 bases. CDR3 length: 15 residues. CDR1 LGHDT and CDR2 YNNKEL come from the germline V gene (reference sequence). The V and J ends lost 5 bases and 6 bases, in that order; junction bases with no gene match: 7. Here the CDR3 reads CASSYTGTGGDTQYF. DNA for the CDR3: TGTGCCAGCAGCTACACCGGGACAGGGGGGGATACGCAGTATTTT.

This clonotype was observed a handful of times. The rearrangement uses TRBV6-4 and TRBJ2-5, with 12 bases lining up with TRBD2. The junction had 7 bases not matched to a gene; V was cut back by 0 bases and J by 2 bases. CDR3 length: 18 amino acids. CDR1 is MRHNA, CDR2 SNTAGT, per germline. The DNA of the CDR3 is TGTGCCAGCAGTGACTCGAAAATCGGACTAGCGGGACAAGAGACCCAGTACTTC. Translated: CASSDSKIGLAGQETQYF.

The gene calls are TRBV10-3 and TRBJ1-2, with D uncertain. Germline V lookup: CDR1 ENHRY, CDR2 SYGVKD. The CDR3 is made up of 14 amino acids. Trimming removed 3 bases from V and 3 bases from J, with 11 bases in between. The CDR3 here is CAISDGGFDYGYTF. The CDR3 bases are TGTGCCATCAGTGATGGCGGGTTCGACTATGGCTACACCTTC.

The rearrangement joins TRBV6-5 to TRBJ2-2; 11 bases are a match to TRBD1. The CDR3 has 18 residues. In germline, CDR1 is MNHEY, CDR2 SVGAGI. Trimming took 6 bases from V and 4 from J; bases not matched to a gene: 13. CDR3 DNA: TGTGCCAGCAGACGGACAGGGGGCAGGTGGCGTGGCACCGGGGAGCTGTTTTTT. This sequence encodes CASRRTGGRWRGTGELFF.

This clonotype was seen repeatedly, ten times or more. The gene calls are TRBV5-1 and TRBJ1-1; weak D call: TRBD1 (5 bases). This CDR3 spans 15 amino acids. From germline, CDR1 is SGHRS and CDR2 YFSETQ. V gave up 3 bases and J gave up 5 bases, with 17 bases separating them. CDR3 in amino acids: CASSSLNPGKTEAFF. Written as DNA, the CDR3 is TGCGCCAGCAGCTCCCTTAACCCAGGGAAAACTGAAGCTTTCTTT.

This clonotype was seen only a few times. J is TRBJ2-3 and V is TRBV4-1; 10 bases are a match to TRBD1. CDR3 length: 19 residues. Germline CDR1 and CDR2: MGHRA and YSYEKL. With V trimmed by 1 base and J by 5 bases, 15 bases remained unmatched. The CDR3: CASSQGQGAKAGLLDTQYF. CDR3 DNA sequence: TGCGCCAGCAGCCAAGGACAGGGGGCGAAAGCTGGTTTATTAGATACGCAGTATTTT.

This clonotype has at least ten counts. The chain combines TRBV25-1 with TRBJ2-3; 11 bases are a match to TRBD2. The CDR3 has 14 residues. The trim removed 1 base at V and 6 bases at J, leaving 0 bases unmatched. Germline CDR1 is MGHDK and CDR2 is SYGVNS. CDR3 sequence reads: CASSESSGGDTQYF. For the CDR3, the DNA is TGTGCCAGCAGTGAATCTAGCGGGGGGGATACGCAGTATTTT.

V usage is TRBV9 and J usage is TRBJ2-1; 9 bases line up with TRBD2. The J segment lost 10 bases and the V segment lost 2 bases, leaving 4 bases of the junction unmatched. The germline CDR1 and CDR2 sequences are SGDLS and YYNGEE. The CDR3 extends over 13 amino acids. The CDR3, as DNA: TGTGCCAGCAGCGTCGGCGGGGGGGTGGAGCAGTTCTTC. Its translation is CASSVGGGVEQFF.

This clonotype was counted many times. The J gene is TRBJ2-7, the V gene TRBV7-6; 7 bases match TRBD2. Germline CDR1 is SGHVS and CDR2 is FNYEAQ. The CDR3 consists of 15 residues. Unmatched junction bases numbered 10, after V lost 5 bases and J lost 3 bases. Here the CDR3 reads CASSPRSGDYYEQYF. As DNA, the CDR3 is TGTGCCAGCAGCCCGAGAAGCGGGGACTACTACGAGCAGTACTTC.

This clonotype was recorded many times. The chain's CDR3 is CASSQPRTGGREKLFF. CDR3 nucleotides: TGCGCCAGCAGCCAACCCCGGACAGGAGGTAGAGAAAAACTGTTTTTT. The chain is built from TRBV4-3 and TRBJ1-4, with 7 positions matching TRBD1. The CDR3 covers 16 residues. Germline-derived CDR1 and CDR2 are LGHNA and YSLEER. J gave up 8 bases and V 2 bases, and 11 bases lay outside the gene matches.

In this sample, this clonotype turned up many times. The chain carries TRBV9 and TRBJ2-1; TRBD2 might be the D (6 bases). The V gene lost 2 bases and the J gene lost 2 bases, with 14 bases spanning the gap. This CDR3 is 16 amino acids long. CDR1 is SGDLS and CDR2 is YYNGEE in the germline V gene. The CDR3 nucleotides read TGTGCCAGCAGCGTTTCGAGCGGGCCCACCTACAATGAGCAGTTCTTC. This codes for CASSVSSGPTYNEQFF.

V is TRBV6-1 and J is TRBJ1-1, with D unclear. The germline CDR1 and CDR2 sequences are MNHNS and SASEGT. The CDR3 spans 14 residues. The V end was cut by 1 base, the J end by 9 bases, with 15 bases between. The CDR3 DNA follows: TGTGCCAGCAGTGAAGACGGGTGGATCCCCCAAGCTTTCTTT. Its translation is CASSEDGWIPQAFF.

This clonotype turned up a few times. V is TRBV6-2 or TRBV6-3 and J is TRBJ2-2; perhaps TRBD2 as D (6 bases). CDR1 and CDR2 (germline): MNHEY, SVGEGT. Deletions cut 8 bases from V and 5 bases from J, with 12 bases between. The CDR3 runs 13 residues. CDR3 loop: CASVGGTTGELFF. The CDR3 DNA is TGTGCCAGCGTGGGGGGTACAACCGGGGAGCTGTTTTTT.

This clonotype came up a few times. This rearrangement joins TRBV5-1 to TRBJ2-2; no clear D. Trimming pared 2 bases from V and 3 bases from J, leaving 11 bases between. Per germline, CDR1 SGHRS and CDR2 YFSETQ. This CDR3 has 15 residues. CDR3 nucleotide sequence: TGCGCCAGCAGCTTAACAGCTGAATACACCGGGGAGCTGTTTTTT. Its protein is CASSLTAEYTGELFF.

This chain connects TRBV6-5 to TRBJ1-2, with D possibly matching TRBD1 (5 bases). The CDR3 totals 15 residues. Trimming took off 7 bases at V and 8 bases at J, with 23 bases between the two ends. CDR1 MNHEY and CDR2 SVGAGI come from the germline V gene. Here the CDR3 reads CASTQGTNGARGYTF. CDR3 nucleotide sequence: TGTGCCAGCACGCAAGGGACCAACGGAGCACGGGGCTACACCTTC.

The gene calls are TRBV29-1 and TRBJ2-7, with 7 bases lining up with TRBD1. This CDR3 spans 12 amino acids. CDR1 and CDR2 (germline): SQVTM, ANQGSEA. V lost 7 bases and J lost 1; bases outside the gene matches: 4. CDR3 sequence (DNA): TGCAGCGCCAAGGGACAGTCCTACGAGCAGTACTTC. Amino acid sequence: CSAKGQSYEQYF.

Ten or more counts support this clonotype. The CDR3 protein is CASSFGDRYYEQYF. The CDR3, as DNA: TGTGCCAGCAGTTTCGGGGACAGGTACTACGAGCAGTACTTC. The rearrangement joins TRBV12-3 or TRBV12-4 to TRBJ2-7, with 8 bases that match TRBD1. V lost 3 bases and J lost 3; bases outside the gene matches: 4. There are 14 residues in the CDR3.

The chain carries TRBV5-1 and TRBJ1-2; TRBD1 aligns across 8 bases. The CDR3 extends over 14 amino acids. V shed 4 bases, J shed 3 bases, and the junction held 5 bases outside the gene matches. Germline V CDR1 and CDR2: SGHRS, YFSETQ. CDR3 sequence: CASSIRTGHYGYTF. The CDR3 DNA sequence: TGCGCCAGCAGCATACGGACAGGGCACTATGGCTACACCTTC.

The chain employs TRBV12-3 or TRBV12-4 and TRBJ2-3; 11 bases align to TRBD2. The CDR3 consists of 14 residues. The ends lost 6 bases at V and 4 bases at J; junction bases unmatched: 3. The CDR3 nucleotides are TGTGCCAGCAGGATAGCGGGGGGGGCAGATACGCAGTATTTT. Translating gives CASRIAGGADTQYF.

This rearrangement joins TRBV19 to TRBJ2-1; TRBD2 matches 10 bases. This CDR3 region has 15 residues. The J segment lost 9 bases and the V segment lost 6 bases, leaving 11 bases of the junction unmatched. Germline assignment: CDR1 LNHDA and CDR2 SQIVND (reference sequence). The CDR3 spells CASRGGLADRGEQFF. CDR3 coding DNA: TGTGCCAGTAGGGGAGGACTAGCGGATAGGGGTGAGCAGTTCTTC.